The clone carrying this T cell receptor (beta chain) was picked up a small number of times. Antigen specificity is unknown. Sequenced by immunoSEQ multiplex PCR; TCRdb stores in-frame clones only, minus some. The sample has about 280,000 clones, more than 75% seen once; the top ten hold around 0.92%. The sample comes from a study of cytomegalovirus exposure and HLA in healthy donors. CDR1 is SGHTS and CDR2 is YDEGEE in the germline V gene. The V gene lost 4 bases and the J gene lost 0 bases, with 14 bases spanning the gap. The CDR3 spans 15 residues. Study-wide results and caveats: The study listed under 200 cytomegalovirus-associated TCR beta chains. Subsequent analysis showed first-cohort TCR clusters tending to co-occur in around 130 validation repertoires. A few CMV-associated chains were confirmed in vitro to be specific for CMV antigens.

The source is a woman aged 18-35 years in good health and CMV-seronegative. The genes are TRBV5-8 and TRBJ2-7; D is undetermined. The sample taken for sequencing was PBMCs. The DNA for the CDR3 is TGTGCCAGCAGCCGGTTTGGGCAGACCTCCTACGAGCAGTACTTC. It yields the protein CASSRFGQTSYEQYF. Full variable domain (remainder filled in from reference TRBV5-8 and TRBJ2-7): EAGVTQSPTHLIKTRGQQATLRCSPISGHTSVYWYQQALGLGLQFLLWYDEGEERNRGNFPPRFSGRQFPNYSSELNVNALELEDSALYLCASSRFGQTSYEQYFGPGTRLTVT.